The source of this T cell receptor (beta chain) is a study of T cells in localized non-small cell lung cancer. Findings and caveats of the study: Tumor showed lower T cell clonality than uninvolved adjacent lung, where it was highest. Greater blood T cell density accompanied longer overall survival.

To note about this clone: Its antigen is as yet unknown.

Assay used: immunoSEQ multiplex PCR; TCRdb lists only in-frame clones, some missing. The table lists about 33,000 clones, around 92% of them singletons. Germline CDR1 LGHNA, CDR2 YSLEER. The V segment lost 1 base and the J segment 7 bases; nucleotides outside the gene matches: 2. The CDR3 has 14 amino acids. This chain connects TRBV4-3 to TRBJ1-5; 9 nucleotides line up with TRBD1. The starting material was peripheral blood, obtained before any cancer treatment. The receptor was isolated from a female donor older than 55 with stage I lung adenocarcinoma. CDR3: CASSQGTGEQPQHF. CDR3 bases: TGCGCCAGCAGCCAAGGGACAGGGGAGCAGCCCCAGCATTTT.